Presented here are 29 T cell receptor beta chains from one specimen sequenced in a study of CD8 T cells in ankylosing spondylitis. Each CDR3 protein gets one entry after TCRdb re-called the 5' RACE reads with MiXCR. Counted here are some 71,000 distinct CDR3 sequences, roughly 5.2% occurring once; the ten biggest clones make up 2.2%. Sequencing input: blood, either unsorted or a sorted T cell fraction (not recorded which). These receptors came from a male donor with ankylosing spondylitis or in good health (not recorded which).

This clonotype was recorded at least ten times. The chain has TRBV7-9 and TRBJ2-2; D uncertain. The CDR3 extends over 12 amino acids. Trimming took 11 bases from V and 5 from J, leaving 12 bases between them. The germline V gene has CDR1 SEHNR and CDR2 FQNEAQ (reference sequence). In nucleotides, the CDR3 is TGTGCCCTCCCCATGGAAACCGGGGAGCTGTTTTTT. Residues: CALPMETGELFF.

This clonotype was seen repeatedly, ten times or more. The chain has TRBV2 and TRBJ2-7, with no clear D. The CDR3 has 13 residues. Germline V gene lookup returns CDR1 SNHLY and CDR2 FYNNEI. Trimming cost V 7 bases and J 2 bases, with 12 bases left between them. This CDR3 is CASNWESTYEQYF. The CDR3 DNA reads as TGTGCCAGCAATTGGGAAAGTACCTACGAGCAGTACTTC.

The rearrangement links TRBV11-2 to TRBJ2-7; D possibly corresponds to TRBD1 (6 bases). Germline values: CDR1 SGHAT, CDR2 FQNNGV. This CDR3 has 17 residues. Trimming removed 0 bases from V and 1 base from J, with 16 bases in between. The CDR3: CASSLDSGVPNSYEQYF. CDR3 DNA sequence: TGTGCCAGCAGCTTAGATTCAGGGGTCCCTAATTCCTACGAGCAGTACTTC.

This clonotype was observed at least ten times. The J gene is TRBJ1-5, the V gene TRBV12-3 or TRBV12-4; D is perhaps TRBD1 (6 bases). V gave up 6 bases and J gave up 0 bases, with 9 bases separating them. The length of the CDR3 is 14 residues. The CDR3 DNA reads TGTGCCAGCAGGGACAGAGGTAGCAATCAGCCCCAGCATTTT. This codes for CASRDRGSNQPQHF.

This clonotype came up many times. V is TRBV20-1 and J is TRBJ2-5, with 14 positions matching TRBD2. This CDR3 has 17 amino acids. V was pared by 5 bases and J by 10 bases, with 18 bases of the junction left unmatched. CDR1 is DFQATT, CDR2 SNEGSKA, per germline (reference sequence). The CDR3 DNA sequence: TGCAGTGCTTCACTCCCGGGACTAGCGGGGGTCGGGGGAGACCAGTACTTC. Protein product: CSASLPGLAGVGGDQYF.

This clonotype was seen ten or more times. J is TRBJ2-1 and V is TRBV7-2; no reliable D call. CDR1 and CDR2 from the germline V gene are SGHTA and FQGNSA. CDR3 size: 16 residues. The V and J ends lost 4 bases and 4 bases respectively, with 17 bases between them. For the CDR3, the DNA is TGTGCCAGCAGCTCCTCGTGGGTCCACGTGTACAATGAGCAGTTCTTC. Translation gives CASSSSWVHVYNEQFF.

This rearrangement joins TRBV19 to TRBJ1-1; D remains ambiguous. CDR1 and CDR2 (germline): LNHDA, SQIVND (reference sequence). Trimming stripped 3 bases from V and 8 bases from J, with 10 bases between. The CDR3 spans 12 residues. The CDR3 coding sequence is TGTGCCAGTAGTATCCCTGGCATAGAAGCTTTCTTT. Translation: CASSIPGIEAFF.

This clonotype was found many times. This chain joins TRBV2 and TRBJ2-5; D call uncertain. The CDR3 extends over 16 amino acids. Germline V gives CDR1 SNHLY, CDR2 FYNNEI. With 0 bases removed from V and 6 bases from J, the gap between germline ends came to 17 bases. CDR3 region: CASSEALNSNLKTQYF. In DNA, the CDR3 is TGTGCCAGCAGTGAAGCGCTTAACTCAAATCTTAAGACCCAGTACTTC.

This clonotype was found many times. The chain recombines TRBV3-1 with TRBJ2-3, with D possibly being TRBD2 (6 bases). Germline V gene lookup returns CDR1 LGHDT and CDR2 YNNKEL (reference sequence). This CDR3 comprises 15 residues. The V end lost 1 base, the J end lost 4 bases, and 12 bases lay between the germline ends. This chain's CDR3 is CASSQAGVMADTQYF. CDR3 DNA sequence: TGTGCCAGCAGCCAAGCGGGGGTCATGGCAGATACGCAGTATTTT.

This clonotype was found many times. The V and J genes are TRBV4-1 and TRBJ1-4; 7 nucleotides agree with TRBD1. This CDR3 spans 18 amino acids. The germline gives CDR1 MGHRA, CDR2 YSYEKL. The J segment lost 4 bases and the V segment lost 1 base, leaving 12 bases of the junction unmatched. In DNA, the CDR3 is TGCGCCAGCAGCCAAGTTGGGGCGGCCGGGACAGTTAATGAAAAACTGTTTTTT. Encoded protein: CASSQVGAAGTVNEKLFF.

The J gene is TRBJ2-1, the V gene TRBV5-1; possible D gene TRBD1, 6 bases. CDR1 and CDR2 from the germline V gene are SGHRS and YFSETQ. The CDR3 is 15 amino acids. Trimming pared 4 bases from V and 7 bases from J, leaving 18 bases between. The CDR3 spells CASSVGAGVWNEQFF. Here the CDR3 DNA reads TGCGCCAGCAGCGTGGGGGCTGGGGTATGGAATGAGCAGTTCTTC.

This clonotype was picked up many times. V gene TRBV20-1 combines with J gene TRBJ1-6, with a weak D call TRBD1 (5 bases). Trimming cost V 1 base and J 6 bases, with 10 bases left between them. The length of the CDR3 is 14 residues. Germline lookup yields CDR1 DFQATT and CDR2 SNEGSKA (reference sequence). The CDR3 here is CSARGRVANSPLHF. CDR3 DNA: TGCAGTGCTAGAGGCAGGGTGGCTAATTCACCCCTCCACTTT.

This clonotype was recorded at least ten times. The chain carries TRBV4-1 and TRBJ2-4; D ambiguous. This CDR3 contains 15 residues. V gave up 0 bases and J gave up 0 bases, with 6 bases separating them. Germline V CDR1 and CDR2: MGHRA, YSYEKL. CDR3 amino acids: CASSQDSVAKNIQYF. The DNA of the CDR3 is TGCGCCAGCAGCCAAGACTCAGTAGCCAAAAACATTCAGTACTTC.

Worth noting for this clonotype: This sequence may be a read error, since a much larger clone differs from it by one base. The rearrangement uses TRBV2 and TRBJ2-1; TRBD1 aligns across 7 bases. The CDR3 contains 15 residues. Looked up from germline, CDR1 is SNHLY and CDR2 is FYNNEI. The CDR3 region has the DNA TGTGCCAGCAGTGGCAGAGGGGGCTCCTACAATGGGCAGTTCTTC. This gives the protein CASSGRGGSYNGQFF.

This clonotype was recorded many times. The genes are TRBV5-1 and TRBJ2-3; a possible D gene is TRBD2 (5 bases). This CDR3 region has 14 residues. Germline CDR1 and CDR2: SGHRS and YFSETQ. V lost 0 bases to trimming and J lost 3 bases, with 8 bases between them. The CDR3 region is CASSLVPGTDTQYF. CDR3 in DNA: TGCGCCAGCAGCTTGGTTCCGGGAACAGATACGCAGTATTTT. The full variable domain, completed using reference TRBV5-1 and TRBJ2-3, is KAGVTQTPRYLIKTRGQQVTLSCSPISGHRSVSWYQQTPGQGLQFLFEYFSETQRNKGNFPGRFSGRQFSNSRSEMNVSTLELGDSALYLCASSLVPGTDTQYFGPGTRLTVL.

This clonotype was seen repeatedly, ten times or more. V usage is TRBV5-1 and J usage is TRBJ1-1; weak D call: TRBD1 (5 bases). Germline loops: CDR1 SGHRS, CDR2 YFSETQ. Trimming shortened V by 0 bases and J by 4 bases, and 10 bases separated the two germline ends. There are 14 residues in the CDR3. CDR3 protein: CASSLGGSGTEAFF. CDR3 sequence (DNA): TGCGCCAGCAGCTTGGGGGGGTCCGGCACTGAAGCTTTCTTT. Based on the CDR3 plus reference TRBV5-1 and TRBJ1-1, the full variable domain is KAGVTQTPRYLIKTRGQQVTLSCSPISGHRSVSWYQQTPGQGLQFLFEYFSETQRNKGNFPGRFSGRQFSNSRSEMNVSTLELGDSALYLCASSLGGSGTEAFFGQGTRLTVV.

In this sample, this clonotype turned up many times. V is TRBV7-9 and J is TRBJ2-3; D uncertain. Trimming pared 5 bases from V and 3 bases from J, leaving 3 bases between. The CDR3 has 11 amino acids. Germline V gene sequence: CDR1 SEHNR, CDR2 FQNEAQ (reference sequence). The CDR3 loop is CASSPTDTQYF. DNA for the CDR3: TGTGCCAGCAGCCCGACAGATACGCAGTATTTT. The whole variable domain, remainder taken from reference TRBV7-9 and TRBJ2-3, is DTGVSQNPRHKITKRGQNVTFRCDPISEHNRLYWYRQTLGQGPEFLTYFQNEAQLEKSRLLSDRFSAERPKGSFSTLEIQRTEQGDSAMYLCASSPTDTQYFGPGTRLTVL.

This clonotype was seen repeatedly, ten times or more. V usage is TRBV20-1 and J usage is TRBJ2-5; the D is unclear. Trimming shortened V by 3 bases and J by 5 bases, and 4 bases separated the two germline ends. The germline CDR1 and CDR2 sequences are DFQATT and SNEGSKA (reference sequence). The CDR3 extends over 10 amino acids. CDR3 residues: CSASWETQYF. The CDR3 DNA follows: TGCAGTGCTAGTTGGGAGACCCAGTACTTC.

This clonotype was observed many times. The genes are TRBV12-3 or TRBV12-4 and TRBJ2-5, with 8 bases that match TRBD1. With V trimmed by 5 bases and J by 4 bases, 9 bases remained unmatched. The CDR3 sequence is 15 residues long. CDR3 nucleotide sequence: TGTGCCAGCAGTCATACAGGGGGAACCCGAGAGACCCAGTACTTC. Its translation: CASSHTGGTRETQYF.

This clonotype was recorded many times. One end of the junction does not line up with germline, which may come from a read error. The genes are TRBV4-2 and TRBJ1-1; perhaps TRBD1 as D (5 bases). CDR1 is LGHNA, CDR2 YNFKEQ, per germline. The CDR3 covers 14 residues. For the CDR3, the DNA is TGTGCCAGCACCCAAGGGGTAGAGAACACTGAAGCTTTCTTT. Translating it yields CASTQGVENTEAFF.

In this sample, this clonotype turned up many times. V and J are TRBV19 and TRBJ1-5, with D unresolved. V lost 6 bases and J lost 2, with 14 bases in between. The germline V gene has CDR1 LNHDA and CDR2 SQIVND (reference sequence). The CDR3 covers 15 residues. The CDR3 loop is CASRADVRGNQPQHF. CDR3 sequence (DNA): TGTGCCAGTAGAGCGGACGTGAGGGGCAATCAGCCCCAGCATTTT. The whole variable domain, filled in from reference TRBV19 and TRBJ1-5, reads DGGITQSPKYLFRKEGQNVTLSCEQNLNHDAMYWYRQDPGQGLRLIYYSQIVNDFQKGDIAEGYSVSREKKESFPLTVTSAQKNPTAFYLCASRADVRGNQPQHFGDGTRLSIL.

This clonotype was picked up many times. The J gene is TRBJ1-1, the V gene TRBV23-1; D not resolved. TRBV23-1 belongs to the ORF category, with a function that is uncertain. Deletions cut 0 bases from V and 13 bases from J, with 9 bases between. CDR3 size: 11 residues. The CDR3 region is CASSQSRVDFF. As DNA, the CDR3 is TGCGCCAGCAGTCAATCGAGAGTGGATTTCTTT.

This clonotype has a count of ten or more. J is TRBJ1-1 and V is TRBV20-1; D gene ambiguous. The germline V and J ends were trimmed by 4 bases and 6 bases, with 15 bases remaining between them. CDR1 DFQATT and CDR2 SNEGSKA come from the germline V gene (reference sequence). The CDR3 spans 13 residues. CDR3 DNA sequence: TGCAGTGCTACAGGTGGGCTTCTTGCTGAAGCTTTCTTT. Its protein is CSATGGLLAEAFF.

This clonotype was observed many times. This CDR3 is CASSLTGALDTQYF. The DNA for the CDR3 is TGCGCCAGCAGCTTGACAGGGGCCCTAGATACGCAGTATTTT. The rearrangement uses TRBV5-1 and TRBJ2-3; 7 bases match TRBD1. Germline-derived CDR1 and CDR2 are SGHRS and YFSETQ. This CDR3 has 14 amino acids. Germline trimming cut 1 base from V and 5 bases from J; bases unmatched to any gene: 4.

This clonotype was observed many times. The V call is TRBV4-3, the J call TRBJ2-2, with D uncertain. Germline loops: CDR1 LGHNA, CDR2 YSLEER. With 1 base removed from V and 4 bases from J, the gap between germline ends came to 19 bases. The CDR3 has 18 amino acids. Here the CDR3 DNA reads TGCGCCAGCAGCCAAGCCCCGCCGGGTCGATCTACCACCGGGGAGCTGTTTTTT. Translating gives CASSQAPPGRSTTGELFF.

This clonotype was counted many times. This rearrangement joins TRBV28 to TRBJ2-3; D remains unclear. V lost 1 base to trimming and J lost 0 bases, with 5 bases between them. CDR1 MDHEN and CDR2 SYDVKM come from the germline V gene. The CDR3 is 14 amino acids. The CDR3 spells CASSLSSSTDTQYF. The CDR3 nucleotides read TGTGCCAGCAGTTTATCCTCCAGCACAGATACGCAGTATTTT.

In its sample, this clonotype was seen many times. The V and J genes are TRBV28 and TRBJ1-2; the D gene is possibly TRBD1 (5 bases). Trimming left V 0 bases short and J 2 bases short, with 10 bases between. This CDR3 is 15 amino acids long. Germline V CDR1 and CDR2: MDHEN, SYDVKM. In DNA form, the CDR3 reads TGTGCCAGCAGTTTATGGGTTGGGGGAAACTATGGCTACACCTTC. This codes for CASSLWVGGNYGYTF.

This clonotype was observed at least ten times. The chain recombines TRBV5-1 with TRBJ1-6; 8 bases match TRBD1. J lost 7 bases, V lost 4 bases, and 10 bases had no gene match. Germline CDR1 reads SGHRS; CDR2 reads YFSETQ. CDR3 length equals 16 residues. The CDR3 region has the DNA TGCGCCAGCAGCAGGACCTCACAGGGGGGCAATTCACCCCTCCACTTT. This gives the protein CASSRTSQGGNSPLHF.

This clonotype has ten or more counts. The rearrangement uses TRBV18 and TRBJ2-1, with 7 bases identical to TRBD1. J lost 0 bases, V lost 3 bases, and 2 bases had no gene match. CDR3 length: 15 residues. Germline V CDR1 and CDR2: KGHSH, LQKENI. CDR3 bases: TGTGCCAGCTCACCTGGGACAGCCTCCTACAATGAGCAGTTCTTC. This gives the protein CASSPGTASYNEQFF.